This T cell receptor beta chain was sequenced for a study of CD8 T cells in ankylosing spondylitis. Only a few counts were recorded for this clonotype. Antigen: not known. This CDR3 is 15 amino acids long. Trimming shortened V by 5 bases and J by 4 bases, and 20 bases separated the two germline ends. Germline CDR1 DFQATT, CDR2 SNEGSKA (reference sequence). TCRdb passed the 5' RACE reads through MiXCR, listing each CDR3 protein once. Of over 600,000 distinct CDR3 sequences listed, around 20% are singletons. Study-level points and caveats: Ankylosing spondylitis blood appeared to carry a characteristic TCR beta motif of 7 or 8 highly homologous variants.

The sequence came from a male donor with ankylosing spondylitis. Sequences were obtained from blood, either unsorted or a sorted T cell fraction (not recorded which). This chain links TRBV20-1 with TRBJ1-2, with D possibly TRBD1 on 6 matching bases. The chain's CDR3 is CSAGLRQEGVYGYTF. The CDR3 DNA reads as TGCAGTGCTGGACTCCGACAGGAGGGAGTCTATGGCTACACCTTC.